The clone carrying this T cell receptor beta chain was detected a few times. This sample was taken from a study of blood T cells in healthy people across ages. CDR3 length equals 15 residues. CDR1 SNHLY and CDR2 FYNNEI come from the germline V gene. Trimming removed 3 bases from V and 0 bases from J, with 10 bases in between. The second PCR ran 7 to 11 cycles with a sample-barcoded 5' primer and J-beta primers. TCRdb used MiXCR to reprocess the 5' RACE reads, holding one entry per CDR3 protein. Here the sample spans 1,500,000 or so distinct CDR3 sequences, around 40% being singletons. The chain joins TRBV2 to TRBJ2-3, with D perhaps TRBD2 (6 bases). The source material was blood. The origin of this receptor is a woman younger than 30 in good health. The CDR3 protein is CASSDELASTDTQYF. CDR3 in DNA: TGTGCCAGCAGTGATGAACTAGCTAGCACAGATACGCAGTATTTT. The full variable domain, in which reference TRBV2 and TRBJ2-3 provide the parts outside the CDR3, is EPEVTQTPSHQVTQMGQEVILRCVPISNHLYFYWYRQILGQKVEFLVSFYNNEISEKSEIFDDQFSVERPDGSNFTLKIRSTKLEDSAMYFCASSDELASTDTQYFGPGTRLTVL.